This T cell receptor beta chain was retrieved from a study of beta chain features in type 1 diabetes. CDR1 is SGHAT, CDR2 FQNNGV, per germline. Trimming removed 4 bases at V and 2 bases at J, with 14 bases between. The CDR3 totals 15 residues. The entirety of the isolated RNA underwent reverse transcription, so expressed TCRB transcripts were sequenced. The table came from immunoSEQ multiplex PCR; TCRdb's copy has only in-frame clones and leaves some out. The repertoire includes hundreds of thousands of clones, roughly 10% of them detected once, and about 0.018% sits in the top ten. In this sample, this clone turned up a few times. The target antigen is unknown. Notes on the study in general: The study found that naive, central memory and Treg TCRB repertoires appeared more similar in patients than in healthy donors. A moderate, significant TCRB CDR3 shortening appeared in type 1 diabetes across four CD4+ subsets.

This sequence originates from a man under 40 with type 1 diabetes. V gene TRBV11-2 combines with J gene TRBJ2-5, with a weak D call TRBD2 (6 bases). Sequenced material: naive CD4+ T cells from blood. The CDR3, as DNA: TGTGCCAGCAGCTCAGAGGGGACTCCGCAAGAGACCCAGTACTTC. This translates into CASSSEGTPQETQYF.